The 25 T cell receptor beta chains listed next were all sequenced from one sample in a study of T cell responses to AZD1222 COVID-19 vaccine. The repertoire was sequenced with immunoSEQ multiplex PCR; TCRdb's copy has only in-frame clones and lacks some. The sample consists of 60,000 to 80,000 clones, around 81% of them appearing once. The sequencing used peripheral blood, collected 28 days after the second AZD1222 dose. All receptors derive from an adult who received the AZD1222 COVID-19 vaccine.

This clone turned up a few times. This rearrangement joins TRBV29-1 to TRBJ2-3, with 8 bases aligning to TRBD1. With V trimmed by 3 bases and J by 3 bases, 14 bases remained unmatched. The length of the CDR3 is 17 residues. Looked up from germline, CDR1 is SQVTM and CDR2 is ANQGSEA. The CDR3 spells CSVEGHSTGDWTDTQYF. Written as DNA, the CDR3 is TGCAGCGTTGAGGGGCATTCGACAGGGGATTGGACAGATACGCAGTATTTT.

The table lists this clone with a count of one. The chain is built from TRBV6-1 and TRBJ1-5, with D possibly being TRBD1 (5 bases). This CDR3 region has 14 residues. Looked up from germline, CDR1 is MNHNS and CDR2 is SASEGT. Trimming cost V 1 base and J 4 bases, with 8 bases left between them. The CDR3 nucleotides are TGTGCCAGCAGTGAAGTTACAGGAAATCAGCCCCAGCATTTT. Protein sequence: CASSEVTGNQPQHF.

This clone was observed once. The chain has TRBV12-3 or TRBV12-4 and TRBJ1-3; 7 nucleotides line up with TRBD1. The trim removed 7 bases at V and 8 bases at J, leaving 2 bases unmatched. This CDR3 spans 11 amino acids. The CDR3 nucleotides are TGTGCCAGCATTCAGGGGGACACCATATATTTT. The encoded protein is CASIQGDTIYF.

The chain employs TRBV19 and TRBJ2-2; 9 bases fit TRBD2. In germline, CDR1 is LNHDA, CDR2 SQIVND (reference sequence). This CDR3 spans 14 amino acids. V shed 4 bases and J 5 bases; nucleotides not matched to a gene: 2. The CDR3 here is CASSRGLATGELFF. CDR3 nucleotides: TGTGCCAGTAGTAGGGGACTAGCTACCGGGGAGCTGTTTTTT.

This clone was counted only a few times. The CDR3 reads CASSRLGGYEQYF. The CDR3 nucleotides are TGTGCCAGCAGCCGTCTGGGTGGCTACGAGCAGTACTTC. This sequence joins TRBV5-6 and TRBJ2-7, with D unclear. The germline V gene encodes CDR1 SGHDT and CDR2 YYEEEE. The CDR3 sequence is 13 residues long. V lost 4 bases, J lost 3 bases, and 11 bases lay in between.

This CDR3 is CASSFQGQDTGELFF. In nucleotides, the CDR3 is TGCGCCAGCAGCTTCCAGGGGCAAGACACCGGGGAGCTGTTTTTT. The chain links TRBV5-1 to TRBJ2-2; a possible D gene is TRBD1 (6 bases). Between the trimmed V and J ends, which lost 2 bases and 3 bases, there was a span of 11 bases. CDR1 is SGHRS, CDR2 YFSETQ, per germline. This CDR3 contains 15 residues.

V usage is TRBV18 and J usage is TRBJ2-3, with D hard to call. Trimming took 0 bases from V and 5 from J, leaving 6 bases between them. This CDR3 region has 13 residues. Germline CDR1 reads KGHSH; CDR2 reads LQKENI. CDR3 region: CASSPPARDTQYF. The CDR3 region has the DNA TGTGCCAGCTCACCACCGGCGAGAGATACGCAGTATTTT.

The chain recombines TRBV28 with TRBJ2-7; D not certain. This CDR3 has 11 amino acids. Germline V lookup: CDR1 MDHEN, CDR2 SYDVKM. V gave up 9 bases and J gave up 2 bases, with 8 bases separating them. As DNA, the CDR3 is TGTGCCAGTGCTTCCCCCTACGAGCAGTACTTC. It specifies CASASPYEQYF.

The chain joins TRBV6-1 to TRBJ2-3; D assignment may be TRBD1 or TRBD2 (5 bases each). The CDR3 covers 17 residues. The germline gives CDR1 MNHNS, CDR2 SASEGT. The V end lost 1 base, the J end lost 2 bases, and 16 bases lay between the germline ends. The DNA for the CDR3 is TGTGCCAGCAGTGAAGGAGAGGGGCGACTCCTCACAGATACGCAGTATTTT. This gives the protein CASSEGEGRLLTDTQYF.

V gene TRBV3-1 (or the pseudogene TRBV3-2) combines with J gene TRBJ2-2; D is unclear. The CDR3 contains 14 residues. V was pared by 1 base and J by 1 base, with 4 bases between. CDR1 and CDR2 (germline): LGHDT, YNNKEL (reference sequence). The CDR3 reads CASSQVGNTGELFF. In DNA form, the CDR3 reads TGTGCCAGCAGCCAAGTGGGGAACACCGGGGAGCTGTTTTTT.

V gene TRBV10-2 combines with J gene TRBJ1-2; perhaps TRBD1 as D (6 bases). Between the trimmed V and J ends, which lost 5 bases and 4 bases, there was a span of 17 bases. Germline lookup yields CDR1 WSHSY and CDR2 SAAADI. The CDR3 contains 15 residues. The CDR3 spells CASSYRQDGIYGYTF. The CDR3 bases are TGCGCCAGCAGTTATCGACAGGATGGAATCTATGGCTACACCTTC.

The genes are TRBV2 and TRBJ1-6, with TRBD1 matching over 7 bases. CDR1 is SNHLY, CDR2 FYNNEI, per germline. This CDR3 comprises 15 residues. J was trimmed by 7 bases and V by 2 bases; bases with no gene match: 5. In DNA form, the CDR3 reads TGTGCCAGCAGTGAAACGGGACAGTTGAATTCACCCCTCCACTTT. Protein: CASSETGQLNSPLHF. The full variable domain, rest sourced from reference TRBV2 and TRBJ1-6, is EPEVTQTPSHQVTQMGQEVILRCVPISNHLYFYWYRQILGQKVEFLVSFYNNEISEKSEIFDDQFSVERPDGSNFTLKIRSTKLEDSAMYFCASSETGQLNSPLHFGNGTRLTVT.

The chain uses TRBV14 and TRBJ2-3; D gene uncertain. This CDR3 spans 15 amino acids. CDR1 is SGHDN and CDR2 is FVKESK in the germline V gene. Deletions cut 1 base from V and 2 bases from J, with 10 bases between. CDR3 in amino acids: CASSQAGLHTDTQYF. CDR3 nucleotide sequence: TGTGCCAGCAGCCAAGCCGGCCTACACACAGATACGCAGTATTTT.

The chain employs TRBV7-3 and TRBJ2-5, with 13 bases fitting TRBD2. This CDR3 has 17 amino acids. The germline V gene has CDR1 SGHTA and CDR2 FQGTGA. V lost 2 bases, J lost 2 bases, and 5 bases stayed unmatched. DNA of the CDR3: TGTGCCAGCAGCTTACTTCCACTAGCGGGAGGGCAAGAGACCCAGTACTTC. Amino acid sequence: CASSLLPLAGGQETQYF. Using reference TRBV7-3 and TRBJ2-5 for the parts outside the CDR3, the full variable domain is GAGVSQTPSNKVTEKGKYVELRCDPISGHTALYWYRQSLGQGPEFLIYFQGTGAADDSGLPNDRFFAVRPEGSVSTLKIQRTERGDSAVYLCASSLLPLAGGQETQYFGPGTRLLVL.

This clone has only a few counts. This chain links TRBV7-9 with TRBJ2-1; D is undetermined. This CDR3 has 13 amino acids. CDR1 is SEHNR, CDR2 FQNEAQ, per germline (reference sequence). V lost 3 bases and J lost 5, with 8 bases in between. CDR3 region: CASSLMADNEQFF. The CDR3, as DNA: TGTGCCAGCAGCTTGATGGCAGACAATGAGCAGTTCTTC.

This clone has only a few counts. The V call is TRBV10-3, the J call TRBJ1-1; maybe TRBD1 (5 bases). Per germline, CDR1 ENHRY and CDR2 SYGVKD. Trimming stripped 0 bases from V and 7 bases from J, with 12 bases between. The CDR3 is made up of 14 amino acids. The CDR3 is CAISESGGAIEAFF. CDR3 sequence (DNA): TGTGCCATCAGTGAGTCGGGAGGGGCAATTGAAGCTTTCTTT.

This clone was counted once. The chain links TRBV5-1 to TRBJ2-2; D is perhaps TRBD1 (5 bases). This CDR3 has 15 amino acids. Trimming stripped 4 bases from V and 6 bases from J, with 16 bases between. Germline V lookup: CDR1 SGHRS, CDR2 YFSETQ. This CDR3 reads CASSDPRQLAGELFF. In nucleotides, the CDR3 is TGCGCCAGCAGCGATCCGAGACAGCTCGCCGGGGAGCTGTTTTTT.

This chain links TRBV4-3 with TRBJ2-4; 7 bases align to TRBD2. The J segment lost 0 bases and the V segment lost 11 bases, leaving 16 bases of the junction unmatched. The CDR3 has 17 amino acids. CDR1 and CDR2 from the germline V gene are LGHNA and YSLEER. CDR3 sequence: CAEPHEISGLAKNIQYF. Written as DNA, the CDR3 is TGCGCCGAACCTCATGAAATTAGCGGGCTAGCCAAAAACATTCAGTACTTC.

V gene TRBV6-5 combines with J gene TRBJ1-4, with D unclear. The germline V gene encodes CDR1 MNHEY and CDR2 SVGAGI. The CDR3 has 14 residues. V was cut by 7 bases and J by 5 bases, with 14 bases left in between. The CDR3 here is CASNPGVGNEKLFF. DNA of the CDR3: TGTGCCAGCAATCCGGGAGTTGGGAATGAAAAACTGTTTTTT.

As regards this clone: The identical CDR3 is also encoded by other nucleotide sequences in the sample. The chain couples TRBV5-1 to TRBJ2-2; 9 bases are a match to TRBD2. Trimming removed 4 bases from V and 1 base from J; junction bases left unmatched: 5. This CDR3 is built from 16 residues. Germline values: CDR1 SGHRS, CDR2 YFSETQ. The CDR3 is CASSLPLAGNTGELFF. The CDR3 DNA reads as TGCGCCAGCAGCCTACCACTAGCGGGGAACACCGGGGAGCTGTTTTTT.

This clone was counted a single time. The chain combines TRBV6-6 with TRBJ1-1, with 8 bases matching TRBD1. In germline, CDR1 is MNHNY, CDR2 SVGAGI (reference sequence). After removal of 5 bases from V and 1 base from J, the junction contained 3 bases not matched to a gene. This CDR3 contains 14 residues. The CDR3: CASSMTGENTEAFF. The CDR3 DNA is TGTGCCAGCAGTATGACAGGGGAGAACACTGAAGCTTTCTTT.

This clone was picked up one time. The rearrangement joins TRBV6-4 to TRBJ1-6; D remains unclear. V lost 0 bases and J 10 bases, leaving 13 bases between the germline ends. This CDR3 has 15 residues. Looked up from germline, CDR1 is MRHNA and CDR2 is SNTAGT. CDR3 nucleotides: TGTGCCAGCAGTGACTCGAACAGTGGGAACTCACCCCTCCACTTT. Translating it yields CASSDSNSGNSPLHF.

The CDR3 reads CASSFSGTDEQYF. CDR3 in DNA: TGTGCCAGCAGTTTTTCAGGGACGGACGAGCAGTACTTC. The chain has TRBV6-5 and TRBJ2-7, with D perhaps given as TRBD1 or TRBD2 (5 bases each). Between the trimmed V and J ends, which lost 4 bases and 5 bases, there was a span of 12 bases. This CDR3 has 13 amino acids. The germline CDR1 and CDR2 sequences are MNHEY and SVGAGI.

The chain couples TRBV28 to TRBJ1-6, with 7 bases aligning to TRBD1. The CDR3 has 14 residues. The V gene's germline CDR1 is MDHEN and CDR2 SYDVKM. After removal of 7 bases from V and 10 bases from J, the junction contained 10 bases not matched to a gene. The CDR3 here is CASTPGQVGSPLHF. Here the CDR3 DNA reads TGTGCCAGCACGCCTGGACAGGTGGGCTCACCCCTCCACTTT.

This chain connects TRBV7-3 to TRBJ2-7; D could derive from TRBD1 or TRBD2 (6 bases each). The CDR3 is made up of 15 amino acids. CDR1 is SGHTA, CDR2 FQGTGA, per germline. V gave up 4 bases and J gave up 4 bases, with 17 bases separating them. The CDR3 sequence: CASSYGGGSSYEQYF. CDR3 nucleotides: TGTGCCAGCAGCTATGGAGGGGGAAGCTCGTACGAGCAGTACTTC.